This T cell receptor (beta chain) comes out of a study of T-cell memory formation after mild COVID-19. Germline V CDR1 and CDR2: SGHAT, FQDESV (reference sequence). The CDR3 loop spans 12 amino acids. V shed 5 bases and J shed 3 bases, with 8 bases lying between them. A single record per CDR3 protein comes from TCRdb applying MiXCR to the 5' RACE reads. The sample holds about 430,000 distinct CDR3 sequences, about 20% seen once. This clonotype has just a few counts. Sequencing was done on a sample of PBMCs or a T cell subset sorted from them (not recorded which). This chain links TRBV11-1 with TRBJ2-7; D unclear. This TCR was recovered from a man aged 18 to 29 who had mild COVID-19 (a few samples of this study predate the infection). Cell type and time point are not known. The CDR3 region is CASSGWNYEQYF. The CDR3 DNA reads TGTGCCAGCAGCGGATGGAACTACGAGCAGTACTTC.